This passage covers 25 T cell receptor beta chains from one sample sequenced in a study of blood T cell repertoires in COVID-19. Here immunoSEQ multiplex PCR was the method, and the copy in TCRdb shows in-frame clones only, minus some. This repertoire shows roughly 200,000 clones, approximately 90% found once; its top ten account for around 1.3%. The sample consisted of PBMCs or T cells enriched from blood (not recorded which). The source of these receptors is a man aged 25 to 45 who had recovered from COVID-19.

This clone is a singleton in its sample. This rearrangement joins TRBV24-1 to TRBJ2-5, with a possible D match to TRBD1 (6 bases). The ends were cut back, 4 bases at V and 0 bases at J, with 11 bases in the middle. The CDR3 consists of 15 residues. Germline V gives CDR1 KGHDR, CDR2 SFDVKD. CDR3 DNA: TGTGCCACCAGTGAACCACAGGGAAACCAAGAGACCCAGTACTTC. It is translated as CATSEPQGNQETQYF.

J is TRBJ2-3 and V is TRBV30; the D is unclear. This CDR3 has 15 amino acids. CDR1 and CDR2 from the germline V gene are GTSNPN and SVGIG (reference sequence). Trimming took 5 bases from V and 2 from J, leaving 17 bases between them. CDR3 nucleotides: TGTGCCTGGGACCAAGACGGGTGGGTCACAGATACGCAGTATTTT. This codes for CAWDQDGWVTDTQYF.

The chain is built from TRBV28 and TRBJ2-1; 9 bases fit TRBD2. CDR1 is MDHEN and CDR2 is SYDVKM in the germline V gene. The length of the CDR3 is 14 residues. Losses at the gene ends were 6 bases for V and 8 bases for J; bases not matched to a gene: 8. As DNA, the CDR3 is TGTGCCAGCAGATTAGCGGGAGCTCGCCATGAGCAGTTCTTC. Translating gives CASRLAGARHEQFF.

This clone was picked up one time. The V gene is TRBV10-1, the J gene TRBJ2-7, with TRBD2 identical over 9 bases. Trimming at V came to 0 bases and at J to 6 bases, leaving 9 bases not matched to a gene. The CDR3 runs 16 residues. The germline CDR1 and CDR2 sequences are WNHNN and SYGVQD (reference sequence). Written as DNA, the CDR3 is TGCGCCAGCAGTGAGTCGGGAGCTAGCGGGGCCTCCGAGCAGTACTTC. Its protein product is CASSESGASGASEQYF.

The chain uses TRBV4-3 and TRBJ2-1; TRBD2 matches at 8 bases. The V segment lost 0 bases and the J segment 8 bases; nucleotides outside the gene matches: 6. Germline V gene lookup returns CDR1 LGHNA and CDR2 YSLEER. The CDR3 covers 15 residues. The CDR3: CASSQDPGGYYEQFF. For the CDR3, the DNA is TGCGCCAGCAGCCAAGATCCGGGAGGGTATTATGAGCAGTTCTTC.

The chain couples TRBV19 to TRBJ1-3; 7 nucleotides match TRBD1. This CDR3 is built from 14 residues. Unmatched junction bases numbered 6, after V lost 5 bases and J lost 5 bases. Germline assignment: CDR1 LNHDA and CDR2 SQIVND (reference sequence). The CDR3 DNA reads TGTGCCAGTAGTCCCAGGGACAGCCGAAACACCATATATTTT. Translated: CASSPRDSRNTIYF.

Comments on this clone: Other nucleotide sequences in the sample specify the same CDR3. The V gene is TRBV7-8, the J gene TRBJ2-7, with 10 bases fitting TRBD1. Trimming removed 1 base from V and 2 bases from J; junction bases left unmatched: 5. Per germline, CDR1 SGHVS and CDR2 FQNEAQ. The CDR3 covers 16 residues. The CDR3 region is CASSLGLGQGAYEQYF. CDR3 bases: TGTGCCAGCAGCTTAGGACTCGGACAGGGGGCCTACGAGCAGTACTTC.

The chain employs TRBV12-3 or TRBV12-4 and TRBJ2-1; D unclear. The V end lost 6 bases, the J end lost 4 bases, and 4 bases lay between the germline ends. This CDR3 is built from 11 residues. The CDR3 spells CASSQYNEQFF. Here the CDR3 DNA reads TGTGCCAGCAGCCAATACAATGAGCAGTTCTTC.

This chain links TRBV3-1 (or the pseudogene TRBV3-2) with TRBJ1-2; maybe TRBD1 (5 bases). CDR3 length: 14 residues. Germline CDR1 LGHDT, CDR2 YNNKEL (reference sequence). V dropped 2 bases and J dropped 4 bases, with 11 bases sitting between them. The CDR3 region has the DNA TGTGCCAGCAGCCAAAACCGACAGAGCTATGGCTACACCTTC. Protein product: CASSQNRQSYGYTF.

The chain carries TRBV2 and TRBJ2-1; the D is unclear. Per the germline V gene, CDR1 is SNHLY and CDR2 is FYNNEI. The CDR3 contains 15 residues. The V and J ends lost 2 bases and 1 base respectively, with 9 bases between them. As DNA, the CDR3 is TGTGCCAGCAGTGAAAAAGACTGGTCCTACAATGAGCAGTTCTTC. Encoded protein: CASSEKDWSYNEQFF.

This chain connects TRBV5-6 to TRBJ1-3, with a tentative D call TRBD1 (5 bases). Germline assignment: CDR1 SGHDT and CDR2 YYEEEE. Trimming pared 0 bases from V and 9 bases from J, leaving 10 bases between. The CDR3 length is 13 residues. Written as DNA, the CDR3 is TGTGCCAGCAGCTTGGCGATGGGGGGCACCATATATTTT. It codes for CASSLAMGGTIYF.

The genes are TRBV18 and TRBJ2-7, with 7 positions matching TRBD2. V was pared by 6 bases and J by 2 bases, with 13 bases of the junction left unmatched. CDR3 size: 16 residues. Germline CDR1 KGHSH, CDR2 LQKENI. In nucleotides, the CDR3 is TGTGCCAGCTCCATTTCCTTGGAAGCGGGGCCCTACGAGCAGTACTTC. Its protein product is CASSISLEAGPYEQYF. Drawing the rest from reference TRBV18 and TRBJ2-7, the complete variable domain is NAGVMQNPRHLVRRRGQEARLRCSPMKGHSHVYWYRQLPEEGLKFMVYLQKENIIDESGMPKERFSAEFPKEGPSILRIQQVVRGDSAAYFCASSISLEAGPYEQYFGPGTRLTVT.

The chain links TRBV4-1 to TRBJ2-7; the D gene is possibly TRBD1 (7 bases). V was shortened by 3 bases and J by 0 bases, with 12 bases between the two germline ends. Germline CDR1 and CDR2: MGHRA and YSYEKL. This CDR3 has 15 residues. CDR3 nucleotide sequence: TGCGCCAGCAGCCAGATGCGGGACAGCTCCTACGAGCAGTACTTC. Its translation: CASSQMRDSSYEQYF.

The rearrangement joins TRBV4-1 to TRBJ2-7; TRBD1 matches 7 bases. Germline V gene lookup returns CDR1 MGHRA and CDR2 YSYEKL. Trimming at V came to 5 bases and at J to 1 base, leaving 11 bases not matched to a gene. There are 16 residues in the CDR3. The CDR3 sequence: CASSSYPRQGSYEQYF. CDR3 nucleotides: TGCGCCAGCAGCTCCTACCCCAGACAGGGATCCTACGAGCAGTACTTC.

V gene TRBV27 combines with J gene TRBJ1-5, with 12 nucleotides matching TRBD1. Germline V gene data show CDR1 as MNHEY and CDR2 as SMNVEV (reference sequence). Losses at the gene ends were 4 bases for V and 3 bases for J; bases not matched to a gene: 4. CDR3 length: 16 amino acids. The CDR3 spells CASSWGQGAANQPQHF. The DNA for the CDR3 is TGTGCCAGCAGTTGGGGACAGGGGGCTGCCAATCAGCCCCAGCATTTT.

The chain links TRBV24-1 to TRBJ1-5; no clear D. Germline lookup yields CDR1 KGHDR and CDR2 SFDVKD. Between the trimmed V and J ends, which lost 5 bases and 4 bases, there was a span of 8 bases. The CDR3 is 13 residues long. The CDR3 sequence: CATSGRGNQPQHF. DNA for the CDR3: TGTGCCACCAGTGGGCGCGGGAATCAGCCCCAGCATTTT.

This rearrangement joins TRBV10-3 to TRBJ1-1, with D unclear. Trimming removed 0 bases at V and 2 bases at J, with 19 bases between. This CDR3 is 18 amino acids long. The germline V gene encodes CDR1 ENHRY and CDR2 SYGVKD. The CDR3 DNA follows: TGTGCCATCAGTGAGTCATCATGGAAGGGAGGGATAAACACTGAAGCTTTCTTT. Translating gives CAISESSWKGGINTEAFF.

CDR3 bases: TGTGCCAGCAGCTTAGTGGGCGGGGGGACCGCTAGCACAGATACGCAGTATTTT. Its protein product is CASSLVGGGTASTDTQYF. The rearrangement uses TRBV7-6 and TRBJ2-3, with TRBD2 matching 8 bases. The germline gives CDR1 SGHVS, CDR2 FNYEAQ. The V and J ends lost 1 base and 0 bases, in that order; junction bases with no gene match: 9. This CDR3 region has 18 residues.

V gene TRBV19 combines with J gene TRBJ1-1; maybe TRBD1 (6 bases). The germline gives CDR1 LNHDA, CDR2 SQIVND (reference sequence). The V end was cut by 5 bases, the J end by 0 bases, with 10 bases between. CDR3 size: 14 residues. The chain's CDR3 is CASSGGQLNTEAFF. CDR3 in DNA: TGTGCCAGTAGTGGGGGACAACTGAACACTGAAGCTTTCTTT. The whole variable domain, remainder taken from reference TRBV19 and TRBJ1-1, is DGGITQSPKYLFRKEGQNVTLSCEQNLNHDAMYWYRQDPGQGLRLIYYSQIVNDFQKGDIAEGYSVSREKKESFPLTVTSAQKNPTAFYLCASSGGQLNTEAFFGQGTRLTVV.

This chain links TRBV27 with TRBJ1-2; perhaps TRBD1 as D (6 bases). The CDR3 runs to 13 residues. Germline lookup yields CDR1 MNHEY and CDR2 SMNVEV (reference sequence). The germline V and J ends were trimmed by 3 bases and 4 bases, with 9 bases remaining between them. CDR3 amino acids: CASSFLQGYGYTF. The CDR3 DNA is TGTGCCAGCAGTTTTTTACAGGGCTATGGCTACACCTTC.

The V gene is TRBV29-1, the J gene TRBJ2-2, with 9 bases aligning to TRBD1. Germline V gene data show CDR1 as SQVTM and CDR2 as ANQGSEA. CDR3 length: 14 residues. Trimming at V came to 7 bases and at J to 7 bases, leaving 10 bases not matched to a gene. CDR3 nucleotide sequence: TGCAGCGCACGGGACAGGGTTGATGGCGGGGAGCTGTTTTTT. Its protein is CSARDRVDGGELFF.

The chain is built from TRBV2 and TRBJ1-1; TRBD1 matches at 10 bases. This CDR3 contains 15 residues. V shed 4 bases and J 7 bases; nucleotides not matched to a gene: 9. Germline CDR1 SNHLY, CDR2 FYNNEI. CDR3 sequence (DNA): TGTGCCAGCAGTGTGACAGGGGGCGGTCGCAGTGAAGCTTTCTTT. Amino acid sequence: CASSVTGGGRSEAFF.

The chain employs TRBV6-2 or TRBV6-3 and TRBJ1-5; 7 positions match TRBD1. Germline CDR1 MNHEY, CDR2 SVGEGT. The V and J ends lost 6 bases and 1 base, in that order; junction bases with no gene match: 3. This CDR3 has 14 amino acids. The CDR3 region is CASSKGQSNQPQHF. CDR3 DNA: TGTGCCAGCAGCAAGGGACAGAGCAATCAGCCCCAGCATTTT.

This chain uses TRBV7-2 with TRBJ2-7, with 8 bases lining up with TRBD1. Trimming cost V 5 bases and J 4 bases; bases outside gene matches: 16. This CDR3 is built from 17 residues. CDR1 is SGHTA and CDR2 is FQGNSA in the germline V gene. CDR3 DNA: TGTGCCAGCAGCACCGAGGCCGTGGGCAGGGGGCTGTACGAGCAGTACTTC. It yields the protein CASSTEAVGRGLYEQYF.

This clone was found a few times. V and J are TRBV14 and TRBJ1-2; the match to TRBD1 covers 7 bases. The CDR3 extends over 14 amino acids. V was pared by 4 bases and J by 5 bases, with 7 bases of the junction left unmatched. CDR1 is SGHDN, CDR2 FVKESK, per germline. This CDR3 is CASSPGTDLYGYTF. The CDR3 nucleotides are TGTGCCAGCAGCCCCGGGACAGATTTATATGGCTACACCTTC.